This entry features one TCR beta chain sequence. Germline CDR1 MNHNS, CDR2 SASEGT. Trimming shortened V by 5 bases and J by 3 bases, and 13 bases separated the two germline ends. The CDR3 is 14 residues long. This entry comes from a study of shared clonotypes between healthy human individuals. Using immunoSEQ multiplex PCR, the repertoire was profiled, and TCRdb retains in-frame clones only, with some absent. Of millions of clones in the sample, less than 95% were seen once. Positively selected for CCR7, the CD45RO-negative cells used as naive CD8 cells excluded terminally differentiated effector memory CD45RA+ cells.

The source is a man between 18 and 29 years old in good health. This chain joins TRBV6-1 and TRBJ1-1; D not certain. Sequenced: naive CD8+ T cells sorted from blood. CDR3 coding DNA: TGTGCCAGCAGTACCGGGCCGGTGGACACTGAAGCTTTCTTT. Amino acid sequence: CASSTGPVDTEAFF.